These T cell receptor beta chains were read from a single sample in a study of identical twins. MiXCR, run by TCRdb on the 5' RACE reads, gives a single entry per CDR3 protein. This table holds around 160,000 distinct CDR3 sequences, approximately 3.5% found once. The sequenced sample consisted of memory T cells sorted from blood. The source of these receptors is a man younger than 35 in good health. Each CDR3 is given with its conserved first and last residue. Fields, in order: J gene, V gene, clone size, D gene, CDR3 DNA, CDR3 protein. The D gene is left open where the match is weak. Size is stated for part of the rows, as once, few or many counts, or as a class when the clone is expanded.

j_gene: TRBJ2-1
v_gene: TRBV20-1
abundance: many
d_gene: NA
CDR3nt: TGCAGTGCTCCCGGTCAGAGCGGGTCTGGGAATGAGCAGTTCTTC
CDR3aa: CSAPGQSGSGNEQFF

j_gene: TRBJ2-1
v_gene: TRBV13
abundance: many
d_gene: TRBD2
CDR3nt: TGTGCCAGCAGCTTTTGGCGGGAGGGCAGCAGGGAGCAGTTCTTC
CDR3aa: CASSFWREGSREQFF

j_gene: TRBJ2-1
v_gene: TRBV12-3/TRBV12-4
abundance: many
d_gene: NA
CDR3nt: TGTGCCAGCAGTTTCCTAGGGCCATACAATGAGCAGTTCTTC
CDR3aa: CASSFLGPYNEQFF

j_gene: TRBJ1-6
v_gene: TRBV12-3/TRBV12-4
abundance: many
d_gene: NA
CDR3nt: TGTGCCAGCAGTCCCACCGGGGGGGGCTTGGATTCACCCCTCCACTTT
CDR3aa: CASSPTGGGLDSPLHF

j_gene: TRBJ1-4
v_gene: TRBV6-1
abundance: many
d_gene: NA
CDR3nt: TGTGCCAGCAGCAAAACGACAGGATATAATGAAAAACTGTTTTTT
CDR3aa: CASSKTTGYNEKLFF

j_gene: TRBJ2-2
v_gene: TRBV29-1
abundance: many
d_gene: TRBD2
CDR3nt: TGCAGCGTTGGAGGACTAGCTACGAACACCGGGGAGCTGTTTTTT
CDR3aa: CSVGGLATNTGELFF

j_gene: TRBJ1-4
v_gene: TRBV12-3/TRBV12-4
abundance: many
d_gene: NA
CDR3nt: TGTGCCAGCAGGCGGACGAGCGAAAAACTGTTTTTT
CDR3aa: CASRRTSEKLFF

j_gene: TRBJ2-1
v_gene: TRBV12-3/TRBV12-4
abundance: many
d_gene: TRBD1
CDR3nt: TGTGCCAGCAGTCTCGGGACAGGGGGGATACAGTTCTTC
CDR3aa: CASSLGTGGIQFF

j_gene: TRBJ2-6
v_gene: TRBV5-5
abundance: NA
d_gene: TRBD1
CDR3nt: TGTGCCAGCAGCTGGGGACAGGGTCCCGGGGCCAACGTCCTGACTTTC
CDR3aa: CASSWGQGPGANVLTF

j_gene: TRBJ1-3
v_gene: TRBV7-2
abundance: few
d_gene: NA
CDR3nt: TGTGCCAGCAGCTTGAGCTCTGGAAACACCATATATTTT
CDR3aa: CASSLSSGNTIYF

j_gene: TRBJ2-7
v_gene: TRBV12-3/TRBV12-4
abundance: many
d_gene: TRBD1
CDR3nt: TGTGCCAGCACTCGGGACAGGGGTTACGAGCAGTACTTC
CDR3aa: CASTRDRGYEQYF

j_gene: TRBJ2-1
v_gene: TRBV18
abundance: many
d_gene: NA
CDR3nt: TGTGCCAGCTCACCACTTGAGGGATACAATGAGCAGTTCTTC
CDR3aa: CASSPLEGYNEQFF

j_gene: TRBJ1-1
v_gene: TRBV7-3
abundance: few
d_gene: NA
CDR3nt: TGTGCCAGCAGCTCCATGTGGAACACTGAAGCTTTCTTT
CDR3aa: CASSSMWNTEAFF

j_gene: TRBJ1-1
v_gene: TRBV20-1
abundance: many
d_gene: NA
CDR3nt: TGCAGTCCTTCCCTGGGGGCGATGAACACTGAAGCTTTCTTT
CDR3aa: CSPSLGAMNTEAFF

j_gene: TRBJ1-1
v_gene: TRBV12-3/TRBV12-4
abundance: many
d_gene: NA
CDR3nt: TGTGCCAGCAGTTTCAAGGGTGGCACTGAAGCTTTCTTT
CDR3aa: CASSFKGGTEAFF

j_gene: TRBJ2-2
v_gene: TRBV5-1
abundance: many
d_gene: NA
CDR3nt: TGCGCCAGCAGCGAGGAGGGTACCGGGGAGCTGTTTTTT
CDR3aa: CASSEEGTGELFF

j_gene: TRBJ2-1
v_gene: TRBV12-5
abundance: few
d_gene: NA
CDR3nt: TGTGCTAGTGGTTTGGCTGAGTACAATGAGCAGTTCTTC
CDR3aa: CASGLAEYNEQFF

j_gene: TRBJ1-5
v_gene: TRBV7-2
abundance: few
d_gene: NA
CDR3nt: TGTGCCAGCAGCTTCCAGGGCTCTCACGAGCCCCAGCATTTT
CDR3aa: CASSFQGSHEPQHF

j_gene: TRBJ1-4
v_gene: TRBV12-3/TRBV12-4
abundance: many
d_gene: NA
CDR3nt: TGTGCCAGCAGTTTAGATCCAACGGGGGAAAAACTGTTTTTT
CDR3aa: CASSLDPTGEKLFF

j_gene: TRBJ1-1
v_gene: TRBV5-1
abundance: many
d_gene: NA
CDR3nt: TGCGCCAGCAGCAAGGACCTGAACACTGAAGCTTTCTTT
CDR3aa: CASSKDLNTEAFF